The next 24 T cell receptor beta chains were all read from a single sample in a study of shared clonotypes between healthy human individuals (TCRdb year 2020). CD8 naive samples were obtained by positive selection for CCR7 among CD45RO-negative cells, yielding a CD45RA+CCR7+ population from which TemRA cells were excluded. Library preparation was by the immunoSEQ multiplex PCR assay. TCRdb limited this immuneACCESS table to in-frame rearrangements with V and J called. A share of clones is missing; checked studies link under half to unresolved V genes, and the rest is unexplained. In all, the sample holds roughly 550,000 clones, and 95% to 96% of those were seen once. Together, the top ten hold 0.09% to 0.13% of the sample. The specimen sequenced was naive CD8+ T cells sorted from blood. Explained via the paper, the cell subset or site label denotes: CD45RA+CCR7+. Every receptor here comes from a woman in her 30s in good health.

This clone has only one observation. The rearrangement uses TRBV5-5 and TRBJ2-3, with TRBD2 identical over 7 bases. Germline trimming cut 4 bases from V and 1 base from J; bases unmatched to any gene: 0. Germline V CDR1 and CDR2: SGHKS, YYEKEE (reference sequence). The CDR3 is 13 amino acids. This CDR3 is CASSGGGTDTQYF. In DNA form, the CDR3 reads TGTGCCAGCAGCGGGGGGGGCACAGATACGCAGTATTTT.

The chain couples TRBV7-3 to TRBJ1-1; D unclear. The germline V gene has CDR1 SGHTA and CDR2 FQGTGA. Trimming took 2 bases from V and 1 from J, leaving 5 bases between them. This CDR3 contains 13 residues. CDR3 bases: TGTGCCAGCAGCTTAGGGGAGAACACTGAAGCTTTCTTT. Its protein is CASSLGENTEAFF.

This chain joins TRBV2 and TRBJ1-1; D perhaps matches TRBD1 (5 bases). Trimming stripped 9 bases from V and 4 bases from J, with 12 bases between. This CDR3 has 12 residues. Germline CDR1 is SNHLY and CDR2 is FYNNEI. The CDR3 DNA reads TGTGCCAGTCGAACAAGGGGCACTGAAGCTTTCTTT. This sequence encodes CASRTRGTEAFF.

The chain is built from TRBV5-6 and TRBJ2-7; D gene unclear. The germline V gene encodes CDR1 SGHDT and CDR2 YYEEEE. Trimming shortened V by 4 bases and J by 0 bases, and 2 bases separated the two germline ends. CDR3 length: 11 residues. The CDR3 DNA reads as TGTGCCAGCAGCCGCTCCTACGAGCAGTACTTC. Amino acids: CASSRSYEQYF.

The chain recombines TRBV4-1 with TRBJ2-7; 8 bases fit TRBD2. V lost 4 bases to trimming and J lost 8 bases; unmatched junction nucleotides: 16. CDR1 and CDR2 from the germline V gene are MGHRA and YSYEKL. The CDR3 is 16 residues long. The CDR3 DNA reads as TGCGCCAGCAGCCCCGCTCCCTTAGCGGGACCTGGCCAGCAGTACTTC. Translation gives CASSPAPLAGPGQQYF.

CDR3 bases: TGTGCCAGCAGTGAATTTAGCGGAGCCCAAGAGACCCAGTACTTC. Its protein product is CASSEFSGAQETQYF. The rearrangement uses TRBV2 and TRBJ2-5; tentatively, D is TRBD2 (6 bases). Trimming removed 2 bases at V and 1 base at J, with 11 bases between. The CDR3 runs to 15 residues. CDR1 SNHLY and CDR2 FYNNEI come from the germline V gene.

V gene TRBV7-9 combines with J gene TRBJ2-7, with 9 bases that match TRBD1. Trimming removed 5 bases from V and 6 bases from J; junction bases left unmatched: 14. The CDR3 sequence is 16 residues long. The germline V gene has CDR1 SEHNR and CDR2 FQNEAQ (reference sequence). CDR3 sequence: CASSKEQGAIRFEQYF. The CDR3 coding sequence is TGTGCCAGCAGCAAAGAACAGGGGGCGATTCGGTTCGAGCAGTACTTC.

This clone appeared a single time. The chain is built from TRBV28 and TRBJ2-1; D may be TRBD2 (6 bases). V lost 5 bases and J lost 6, with 14 bases in between. The CDR3 consists of 14 residues. Germline V CDR1 and CDR2: MDHEN, SYDVKM. The DNA for the CDR3 is TGTGCCAGCAGTCTACCAATCGGGGGCAATGAGCAGTTCTTC. Encoded protein: CASSLPIGGNEQFF.

This clone was recorded only once. The chain has TRBV6-1 and TRBJ2-1; TRBD1 might be the D (5 bases). The CDR3 spans 16 residues. CDR1 is MNHNS and CDR2 is SASEGT in the germline V gene. Trimming cost V 2 bases and J 2 bases, with 13 bases left between them. The CDR3 protein is CASSEPQGWPYNEQFF. In DNA, the CDR3 is TGTGCCAGCAGTGAACCCCAGGGATGGCCCTACAATGAGCAGTTCTTC.

The chain carries TRBV7-9 and TRBJ1-2; 7 bases match TRBD1. The CDR3 covers 14 residues. V trimming: 7 bases; J trimming: 9 bases; junction bases outside the gene matches: 14. Germline lookup yields CDR1 SEHNR and CDR2 FQNEAQ (reference sequence). The CDR3 here is CASNNRGRGSSYTF. The CDR3 coding sequence is TGTGCCAGCAATAACAGGGGACGGGGCTCAAGCTACACCTTC.

The chain combines TRBV28 with TRBJ1-6; 10 nucleotides match TRBD1. The junction had 4 bases not matched to a gene; V was cut back by 7 bases and J by 7 bases. From germline, CDR1 is MDHEN and CDR2 SYDVKM. This CDR3 region has 14 residues. The CDR3 protein is CASTTTGGNSPLHF. The DNA of the CDR3 is TGTGCCAGCACCACGACAGGGGGCAATTCACCCCTCCACTTT.

V and J are TRBV18 and TRBJ2-7, with TRBD1 matching over 9 bases. This CDR3 is built from 16 residues. The J segment lost 3 bases and the V segment lost 3 bases, leaving 9 bases of the junction unmatched. Germline V lookup: CDR1 KGHSH, CDR2 LQKENI. The CDR3 sequence is CASSPRTSGQGYEQYF. The DNA of the CDR3 is TGTGCCAGCTCACCCCGAACCTCGGGACAGGGCTACGAGCAGTACTTC.

The V and J genes are TRBV7-9 and TRBJ1-1; D is ambiguous. Per the germline V gene, CDR1 is SEHNR and CDR2 is FQNEAQ (reference sequence). The CDR3 is made up of 13 amino acids. The V gene lost 2 bases and the J gene lost 6 bases, with 10 bases spanning the gap. Written as DNA, the CDR3 is TGTGCCAGCAGCTTATCCATGAGACCTGAAGCTTTCTTT. Protein product: CASSLSMRPEAFF.

This rearrangement joins TRBV6-5 to TRBJ1-1, with 9 nucleotides matching TRBD1. This CDR3 region has 15 residues. V shed 2 bases and J 1 base; nucleotides not matched to a gene: 2. Germline V gene sequence: CDR1 MNHEY, CDR2 SVGAGI. The CDR3 is CASSYGTGKNTEAFF. The DNA of the CDR3 is TGTGCCAGCAGTTACGGGACAGGGAAGAACACTGAAGCTTTCTTT.

This sequence joins TRBV9 and TRBJ1-1, with D maybe TRBD1 (5 bases). Germline V lookup: CDR1 SGDLS, CDR2 YYNGEE. V lost 0 bases to trimming and J lost 0 bases, with 6 bases between them. The CDR3 is 14 amino acids. The CDR3 DNA reads TGTGCCAGCAGCGTAGAAGGGGTGAACACTGAAGCTTTCTTT. This sequence encodes CASSVEGVNTEAFF.

The chain uses TRBV27 and TRBJ2-5; TRBD1 or TRBD2 may be the D gene (5 bases each). The DNA end is more similar to TRBJ2-7, so the J call may be wrong. CDR1 is MNHEY and CDR2 is SMNVEV in the germline V gene (reference sequence). The CDR3 runs to 16 residues. CDR3 in amino acids: CASSPRPSRGDYEQYF. The CDR3 bases are TGTGCCAGCAGCCCCCGTCCTAGTCGGGGCGACTACGAGCAGTACTTC.

The chain links TRBV28 to TRBJ2-7; 9 nucleotides align to TRBD2. V lost 8 bases to trimming and J lost 5 bases; unmatched junction nucleotides: 10. The length of the CDR3 is 14 residues. Germline CDR1 reads MDHEN; CDR2 reads SYDVKM. Written as DNA, the CDR3 is TGTGCCAGCGGGGCCGAGCTAGCGGGACACGAGCAGTACTTC. Its protein product is CASGAELAGHEQYF.

The chain combines TRBV27 with TRBJ2-5; D call uncertain. The J call may be mistaken, given a closer DNA end match to TRBJ2-7. Germline CDR1 is MNHEY and CDR2 is SMNVEV (reference sequence). The CDR3 is 12 amino acids. The CDR3 DNA reads as TGTGCCAGCAGTTCTAACGGCTACGAGCAGTACTTC. Residues: CASSSNGYEQYF.

Note on this clone: Other DNA sequences in this specimen translate into the identical CDR3. V is TRBV19 and J is TRBJ2-7, with 8 bases fitting TRBD2. CDR3 length: 13 amino acids. Losses at the gene ends were 1 base for V and 4 bases for J; bases not matched to a gene: 0. Germline loops: CDR1 LNHDA, CDR2 SQIVND (reference sequence). The CDR3 DNA reads TGTGCCAGTAGTATAGGACTAGCGTACGAGCAGTACTTC. Amino acids: CASSIGLAYEQYF.

The chain recombines TRBV27 with TRBJ2-7; 12 nucleotides agree with TRBD2. Germline CDR1 is MNHEY and CDR2 is SMNVEV (reference sequence). Losses at the gene ends were 6 bases for V and 2 bases for J; bases not matched to a gene: 20. The CDR3 totals 20 residues. Here the CDR3 reads CASSPYAWASGRAKAYEQYF. The CDR3 DNA reads TGTGCCAGCAGCCCATACGCGTGGGCTAGCGGGAGGGCCAAGGCCTACGAGCAGTACTTC.

The chain couples TRBV6-5 to TRBJ2-1; TRBD2 is a possible D gene (7 bases). CDR1 is MNHEY and CDR2 is SVGAGI in the germline V gene. V was trimmed by 8 bases and J by 4 bases, leaving 15 bases between them. This CDR3 contains 14 residues. CDR3 DNA: TGTGCCAGCGTCCAAGGGGGGGCTTACAATGAGCAGTTCTTC. Protein product: CASVQGGAYNEQFF.

V usage is TRBV10-1 and J usage is TRBJ2-7; perhaps TRBD1 as D (5 bases). The CDR3 has 14 residues. V lost 0 bases and J lost 3, with 9 bases in between. Per germline, CDR1 WNHNN and CDR2 SYGVQD (reference sequence). CDR3 nucleotide sequence: TGCGCCAGCAGTGAGTCGGGCAGGGTCTACGAGCAGTACTTC. Encoded protein: CASSESGRVYEQYF.

This chain joins TRBV14 and TRBJ2-3, with D unclear. The V gene lost 1 base and the J gene lost 5 bases, with 7 bases spanning the gap. The CDR3 is 13 residues long. The germline V gene has CDR1 SGHDN and CDR2 FVKESK. CDR3 amino acids: CASSQGFVDTQYF. The CDR3 DNA reads as TGTGCCAGCAGCCAAGGATTCGTAGATACGCAGTATTTT.

The gene calls are TRBV4-1 and TRBJ1-2; D is undetermined. Germline V CDR1 and CDR2: MGHRA, YSYEKL. The CDR3 contains 15 residues. Trimming left V 0 bases short and J 0 bases short, with 8 bases between. CDR3 sequence reads: CASSQDRWSNYGYTF. The CDR3 coding sequence is TGCGCCAGCAGCCAAGATCGTTGGTCTAACTATGGCTACACCTTC.